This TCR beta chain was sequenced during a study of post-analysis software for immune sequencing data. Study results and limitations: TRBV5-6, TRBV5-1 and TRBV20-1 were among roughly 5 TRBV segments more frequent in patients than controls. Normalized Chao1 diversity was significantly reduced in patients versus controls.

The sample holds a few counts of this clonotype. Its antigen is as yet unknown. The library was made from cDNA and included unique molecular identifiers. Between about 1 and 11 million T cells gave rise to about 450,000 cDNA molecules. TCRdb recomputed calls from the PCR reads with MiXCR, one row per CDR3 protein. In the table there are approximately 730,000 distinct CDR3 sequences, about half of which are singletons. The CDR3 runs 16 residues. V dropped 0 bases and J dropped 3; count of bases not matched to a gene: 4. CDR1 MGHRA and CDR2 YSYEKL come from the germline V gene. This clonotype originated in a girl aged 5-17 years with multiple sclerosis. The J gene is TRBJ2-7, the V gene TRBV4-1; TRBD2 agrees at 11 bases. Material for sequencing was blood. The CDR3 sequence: CASSQDSTSGSYEQYF. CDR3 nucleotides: TGCGCCAGCAGCCAAGATTCCACTAGCGGGAGCTACGAGCAGTACTTC.